The text below deals with one TCR beta chain. This sample stems from a study of T cell clones after liver transplantation. Assay: immunoSEQ multiplex PCR; the TCRdb copy retains only in-frame clones and omits some. The repertoire holds roughly 100,000 clones, about 81% seen once, with around 2.9% in the top ten. The sample in question was CD4+ T cells from blood, obtained approximately 43 months after liver transplant. The sequence was collected from a human patient who received a liver transplant. The T cells may partly be graft donor cells.

CDR3 sequence reads: CASSLYRISKGEQYF. The CDR3 nucleotides read TGTGCCAGCAGTTTATACCGGATTTCGAAGGGCGAGCAGTACTTC. The genes are TRBV28 and TRBJ2-7; the D is unclear. This CDR3 region has 15 residues. Trimming took off 1 base at V and 6 bases at J, with 16 bases between the two ends. Per the germline V gene, CDR1 is MDHEN and CDR2 is SYDVKM. The variable domain in full, completed from reference TRBV28 and TRBJ2-7, reads DVKVTQSSRYLVKRTGEKVFLECVQDMDHENMFWYRQDPGLGLRLIYFSYDVKMKEKGDIPEGYSVSREKKERFSLILESASTNQTSMYLCASSLYRISKGEQYFGPGTRLTVT.